Following are 29 T cell receptor beta chains from one sample sequenced in a study of blood T cells in healthy people across ages. Next came a second PCR, run for about 6 to 11 cycles, which used a sample-barcoded 5' primer along with a J-beta primer mix. TCRdb redid the calling of the 5' RACE reads with MiXCR, one entry per CDR3 protein. The sample holds 1.5 million or so distinct CDR3 sequences, around 42% seen once. The sequenced sample consisted of blood. Source of these receptors: a woman between 18 and 29 years old in good health.

The V gene is TRBV2, the J gene TRBJ2-5; TRBD1 aligns across 10 bases. Germline trimming cut 2 bases from V and 5 bases from J; bases unmatched to any gene: 5. The germline V gene has CDR1 SNHLY and CDR2 FYNNEI. This CDR3 is built from 15 residues. The CDR3 DNA is TGTGCCAGCAGTGAACAGGGACAGGGGATGGAGACCCAGTACTTC. Translating gives CASSEQGQGMETQYF.

The V and J genes are TRBV7-2 and TRBJ1-5; D possibly corresponds to TRBD1 (5 bases). Germline CDR1 reads SGHTA; CDR2 reads FQGNSA. The V and J ends lost 5 bases and 7 bases respectively, with 15 bases between them. The CDR3 length is 14 residues. For the CDR3, the DNA is TGTACCAGCAGCCCAGGGCGAAACGAGCAGCCCCAGCATTTT. Translated, it gives CTSSPGRNEQPQHF.

This clonotype was counted a single time. This sequence joins TRBV27 and TRBJ2-1; 8 bases fit TRBD2. This CDR3 has 16 amino acids. V was clipped by 6 bases and J by 3 bases; unmatched bases: 10. Per the germline V gene, CDR1 is MNHEY and CDR2 is SMNVEV (reference sequence). The CDR3 DNA reads TGTGCCAGCAGGCAACCCGGGGGGGGACACTACAATGAGCAGTTCTTC. Translated: CASRQPGGGHYNEQFF.

This clonotype showed up just a few times. V and J are TRBV5-1 and TRBJ2-6; no firm D call. Trimming pared 0 bases from V and 2 bases from J, leaving 12 bases between. CDR1 is SGHRS and CDR2 is YFSETQ in the germline V gene. This CDR3 comprises 17 residues. CDR3 sequence (DNA): TGCGCCAGCAGCTTGGTCGCGTTTAGGGCTGGGGCCAACGTCCTGACTTTC. Its protein product is CASSLVAFRAGANVLTF.

This clonotype has only a few counts. CDR3 sequence reads: CASSQSGGAYTEAFF. CDR3 sequence (DNA): TGTGCCAGCAGCCAGTCAGGGGGGGCGTACACTGAAGCTTTCTTT. This sequence joins TRBV14 and TRBJ1-1; 7 bases are shared with TRBD1. V dropped 3 bases and J dropped 3; count of bases not matched to a gene: 7. The CDR3 runs 15 residues. From germline, CDR1 is SGHDN and CDR2 FVKESK.

In DNA form, the CDR3 reads TGTGCCAGCAAAGGGGAGACAGGGGCAACAGATACGCAGTATTTT. Translating it yields CASKGETGATDTQYF. The chain recombines TRBV28 with TRBJ2-3; 8 nucleotides align to TRBD1. There are 15 residues in the CDR3. V lost 7 bases and J lost 3; bases outside the gene matches: 9. Germline assignment: CDR1 MDHEN and CDR2 SYDVKM.

This clonotype turned up a few times. The V and J genes are TRBV5-1 and TRBJ2-1; D gene unclear. Between the trimmed V and J ends, which lost 0 bases and 2 bases, there was a span of 6 bases. From germline, CDR1 is SGHRS and CDR2 YFSETQ. CDR3 length equals 14 residues. The CDR3 bases are TGCGCCAGCAGCTTGGACATTACCTACAATGAGCAGTTCTTC. It encodes CASSLDITYNEQFF.

V is TRBV20-1 and J is TRBJ2-7; 8 nucleotides align to TRBD2. Germline assignment: CDR1 DFQATT and CDR2 SNEGSKA (reference sequence). CDR3 length: 15 residues. V dropped 0 bases and J dropped 6; count of bases not matched to a gene: 10. The CDR3 DNA follows: TGCAGTGCTAGAGACGGGCGGGGGGAAAATCCCGAGCAGTACTTC. Encoded protein: CSARDGRGENPEQYF.

The chain couples TRBV14 to TRBJ2-1; D gene ambiguous. The V gene lost 4 bases and the J gene lost 6 bases, with 10 bases spanning the gap. Germline CDR1 SGHDN, CDR2 FVKESK. The CDR3 length is 13 residues. The CDR3 protein is CASSPQFTNEQFF. The CDR3 DNA reads TGTGCCAGCAGCCCCCAGTTCACCAATGAGCAGTTCTTC. The variable domain in full, completed from reference TRBV14 and TRBJ2-1, reads EAGVTQFPSHSVIEKGQTVTLRCDPISGHDNLYWYRRVMGKEIKFLLHFVKESKQDESGMPNNRFLAERTGGTYSTLKVQPAELEDSGVYFCASSPQFTNEQFFGPGTRLTVL.

V and J are TRBV12-3 or TRBV12-4 and TRBJ2-2; D is possibly TRBD1 (8 bases). The V end lost 7 bases, the J end lost 6 bases, and 12 bases lay between the germline ends. This CDR3 has 13 residues. In DNA, the CDR3 is TGTGCCAGCAACACAGGGGGGGCCGGGGAGCTGTTTTTT. Amino acid sequence: CASNTGGAGELFF.

The rearrangement uses TRBV11-2 and TRBJ2-6; 7 positions agree with TRBD1. The CDR3 length is 18 residues. The trim removed 2 bases at V and 0 bases at J, leaving 7 bases unmatched. Germline V gene lookup returns CDR1 SGHAT and CDR2 FQNNGV. The CDR3 is CASSLNPGQPSGANVLTF. In DNA form, the CDR3 reads TGTGCCAGCAGCTTAAATCCGGGACAGCCCTCTGGGGCCAACGTCCTGACTTTC.

This clonotype was counted a few times. The rearrangement links TRBV20-1 to TRBJ2-7, with 8 bases fitting TRBD2. Germline V gene data show CDR1 as DFQATT and CDR2 as SNEGSKA (reference sequence). This CDR3 contains 18 residues. V dropped 5 bases and J dropped 0; count of bases not matched to a gene: 18. CDR3 sequence (DNA): TGCAGTGCTCGCCGGGGGGGGATAGCGGGCCTCTTCTCCTACGAGCAGTACTTC. It is translated as CSARRGGIAGLFSYEQYF.

V is TRBV20-1 and J is TRBJ2-4; D is uncertain. Germline V lookup: CDR1 DFQATT, CDR2 SNEGSKA (reference sequence). CDR3 length: 11 residues. V lost 0 bases to trimming and J lost 14 bases, with 11 bases between them. The DNA for the CDR3 is TGCAGTGCTAGAGATAGCCCCTACGAGTACTTC. This sequence encodes CSARDSPYEYF.

The rearrangement uses TRBV10-3 and TRBJ2-1, with TRBD2 identical over 12 bases. The CDR3 is 13 residues long. The germline V gene has CDR1 ENHRY and CDR2 SYGVKD. J was trimmed by 4 bases and V by 10 bases; bases with no gene match: 2. The CDR3 nucleotides read TGTGCCACCACTAGCGGGGGGTACAATGAGCAGTTCTTC. Its protein product is CATTSGGYNEQFF.

The rearrangement uses TRBV27 and TRBJ2-7, with D possibly called TRBD1 or TRBD2 (5 bases each). Trimming stripped 6 bases from V and 3 bases from J, with 15 bases between. The CDR3 loop spans 14 amino acids. The germline gives CDR1 MNHEY, CDR2 SMNVEV (reference sequence). CDR3 DNA: TGTGCCAGCAGGGCGACTCCTGGGGGCTACGAGCAGTACTTC. Its protein product is CASRATPGGYEQYF.

The chain employs TRBV7-3 and TRBJ2-1, with D possibly being TRBD2 (7 bases). The CDR3 is made up of 16 amino acids. Germline V gives CDR1 SGHTA, CDR2 FQGTGA. V shed 0 bases and J shed 5 bases, with 14 bases lying between them. The DNA of the CDR3 is TGTGCCAGCAGCTTAACAGGGGGGGTTAACCACAATGAGCAGTTCTTC. This encodes CASSLTGGVNHNEQFF.

The chain joins TRBV7-2 to TRBJ2-3; 8 bases fit TRBD2. Germline V gives CDR1 SGHTA, CDR2 FQGNSA. With V trimmed by 6 bases and J by 8 bases, 7 bases remained unmatched. This CDR3 is built from 13 residues. CDR3 in amino acids: CASSPSGSGTQYF. CDR3 nucleotide sequence: TGTGCCAGCAGTCCCAGCGGGAGCGGTACGCAGTATTTT.

The genes are TRBV7-2 and TRBJ1-5, with a tentative D call TRBD1 (5 bases). CDR3 length: 13 residues. With 5 bases removed from V and 3 bases from J, the gap between germline ends came to 8 bases. Germline V gene lookup returns CDR1 SGHTA and CDR2 FQGNSA. DNA of the CDR3: TGTGCCAGCAGCGTGACAGACAATCAGCCCCAGCATTTT. This gives the protein CASSVTDNQPQHF.

The chain recombines TRBV10-3 with TRBJ1-1, with 9 bases fitting TRBD1. Germline V lookup: CDR1 ENHRY, CDR2 SYGVKD. The CDR3 contains 13 residues. With V trimmed by 10 bases and J by 1 base, 4 bases remained unmatched. CDR3 amino acids: CASWDRENTEAFF. The CDR3, as DNA: TGTGCCAGCTGGGACAGGGAGAACACTGAAGCTTTCTTT.

V is TRBV27 and J is TRBJ1-2, with 7 nucleotides matching TRBD1. With V trimmed by 4 bases and J by 10 bases, 12 bases remained unmatched. Per germline, CDR1 MNHEY and CDR2 SMNVEV (reference sequence). This CDR3 has 14 amino acids. The CDR3 loop is CASSSRQGNLNYTF. CDR3 nucleotides: TGTGCCAGCAGTTCAAGACAGGGCAACTTAAACTACACCTTC.

The genes are TRBV3-1 and TRBJ2-3; perhaps TRBD2 as D (6 bases). Trimming cost V 2 bases and J 0 bases, with 15 bases left between them. The germline V gene encodes CDR1 LGHDT and CDR2 YNNKEL (reference sequence). This CDR3 contains 17 residues. The CDR3 sequence is CASSQTSRRGSTDTQYF. Here the CDR3 DNA reads TGTGCCAGCAGCCAAACGAGTAGGCGGGGAAGCACAGATACGCAGTATTTT.

The rearrangement links TRBV20-1 to TRBJ2-3, with D perhaps matching TRBD1 or TRBD2 (7 bases each). The CDR3 spans 13 residues. V was shortened by 6 bases and J by 4 bases, with 14 bases between the two germline ends. Germline V gene data show CDR1 as DFQATT and CDR2 as SNEGSKA (reference sequence). CDR3 protein: CSAGGGRSDTQYF. The DNA for the CDR3 is TGCAGTGCAGGGGGCGGGAGATCAGATACGCAGTATTTT.

The genes are TRBV3-1 and TRBJ2-7; D is unclear. The J call may be mistaken, given a closer DNA end match to TRBJ2-5. Germline V gene sequence: CDR1 LGHDT, CDR2 YNNKEL (reference sequence). The CDR3 covers 14 residues. CDR3: CASSQDSWVGTQYF. Here the CDR3 DNA reads TGTGCCAGCAGCCAAGATTCATGGGTAGGGACCCAGTACTTC.

This clonotype showed up many times. The chain carries TRBV29-1 and TRBJ2-3; the D gene could be TRBD1 or TRBD2 (5 bases each). This CDR3 region has 12 residues. Per the germline V gene, CDR1 is SQVTM and CDR2 is ANQGSEA. This CDR3 is CTVRGGTDTQYF. The CDR3 DNA reads TGCACCGTGAGGGGTGGCACAGATACGCAGTATTTT.

This clonotype has at least ten counts. The V and J genes are TRBV12-3 or TRBV12-4 and TRBJ2-7; D possibly corresponds to TRBD2 (6 bases). The V gene lost 3 bases and the J gene lost 7 bases, with 19 bases spanning the gap. The CDR3 spans 15 residues. CDR3 nucleotide sequence: TGTGCCAGCAGTTTCGGCCTCCGTCCCGGGGGTGAGCAGTACTTC. This codes for CASSFGLRPGGEQYF.

The rearrangement uses TRBV30 and TRBJ1-1; 10 nucleotides agree with TRBD1. Trimming at V came to 8 bases and at J to 4 bases, leaving 4 bases not matched to a gene. Germline V gene sequence: CDR1 GTSNPN, CDR2 SVGIG (reference sequence). The CDR3 runs to 12 residues. This chain's CDR3 is CARRTGGTEAFF. The CDR3 DNA sequence: TGTGCCCGTAGGACAGGGGGCACTGAAGCTTTCTTT. The full variable domain, with the rest looked up from reference TRBV30 and TRBJ1-1, is SQTIHQWPATLVQPVGSPLSLECTVEGTSNPNLYWYRQAAGRGLQLLFYSVGIGQISSEVPQNLSASRPQDRQFILSSKKLLLSDSGFYLCARRTGGTEAFFGQGTRLTVV.

A few counts support this clonotype. The rearrangement links TRBV28 to TRBJ2-1; D is tentatively TRBD1 or TRBD2 (5 bases each). Trimming stripped 6 bases from V and 8 bases from J, with 20 bases between. This CDR3 has 15 amino acids. Germline CDR1 and CDR2: MDHEN and SYDVKM. The CDR3 DNA is TGTGCCAGCAGACTACCGGGTAGGGGAGACTATGAGCAGTTCTTC. Translating gives CASRLPGRGDYEQFF.

This clonotype was picked up a small number of times. The chain recombines TRBV11-2 with TRBJ1-4; D unclear. CDR3 size: 16 residues. Per germline, CDR1 SGHAT and CDR2 FQNNGV. The germline V and J ends were trimmed by 3 bases and 0 bases, with 11 bases remaining between them. The DNA of the CDR3 is TGTGCCAGCAGCTTTCGGCAGACGGCAACTAATGAAAAACTGTTTTTT. Its protein is CASSFRQTATNEKLFF. The whole variable domain, remainder taken from reference TRBV11-2 and TRBJ1-4, is EAGVAQSPRYKIIEKRQSVAFWCNPISGHATLYWYQQILGQGPKLLIQFQNNGVVDDSQLPKDRFSAERLKGVDSTLKIQPAKLEDSAVYLCASSFRQTATNEKLFFGSGTQLSVL.

This clonotype was observed a few times. The chain carries TRBV6-4 and TRBJ2-6; 7 nucleotides agree with TRBD1. The V and J ends lost 0 bases and 8 bases, in that order; junction bases with no gene match: 7. CDR3 length equals 16 residues. From germline, CDR1 is MRHNA and CDR2 SNTAGT. The CDR3 DNA sequence: TGTGCCAGCAGTGACTCGATTAGACAGGGCACCAACGTCCTGACTTTC. This sequence encodes CASSDSIRQGTNVLTF.